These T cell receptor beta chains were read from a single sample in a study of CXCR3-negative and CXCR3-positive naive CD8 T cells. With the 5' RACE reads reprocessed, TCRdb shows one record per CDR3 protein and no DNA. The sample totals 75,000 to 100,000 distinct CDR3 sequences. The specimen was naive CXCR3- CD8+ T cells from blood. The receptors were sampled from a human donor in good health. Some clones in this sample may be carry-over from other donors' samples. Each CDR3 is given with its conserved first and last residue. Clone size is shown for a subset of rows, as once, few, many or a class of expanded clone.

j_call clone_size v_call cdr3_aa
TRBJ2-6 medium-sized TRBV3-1 CASSQGTSSSGANVLTF
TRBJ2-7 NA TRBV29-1 CSLYDSSSYEQYF
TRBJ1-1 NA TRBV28 CASSSLHLTNTEAFF
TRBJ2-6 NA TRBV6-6 CASSYSGLVPSGANVLTF
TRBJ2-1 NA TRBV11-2 CASSLAASGEQFF
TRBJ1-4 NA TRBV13 CASSLLLEGTNEKLFF
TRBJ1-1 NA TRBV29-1 CSVGGQRNTEAFF
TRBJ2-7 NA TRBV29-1 CSVAGTRGEQYF
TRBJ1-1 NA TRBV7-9 CASSPRGRNTEAFF
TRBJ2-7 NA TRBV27 CASSLRGYYEQYF
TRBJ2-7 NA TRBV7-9 CASSLDLDEQYF
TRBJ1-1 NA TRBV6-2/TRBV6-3 CASTPGTTSTEAFF
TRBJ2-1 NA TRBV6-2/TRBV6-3 CASSYSDGGYNEQFF
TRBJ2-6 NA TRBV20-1 CSARIPGHSSGANVLTF
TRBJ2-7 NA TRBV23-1 CASSQLNCLYRSPMGSYEQYF
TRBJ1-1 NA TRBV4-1 CASSQSGPGYPGTEAFF
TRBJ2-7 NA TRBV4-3 CASSPRRGDGYEQYF
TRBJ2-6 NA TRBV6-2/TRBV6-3 CASSSDPSGASVLTF
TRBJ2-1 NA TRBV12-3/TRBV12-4 CASSPRHSYNEQFF
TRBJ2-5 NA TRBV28 CASSSPRRPSGQETQYF
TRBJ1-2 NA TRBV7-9 CASSLATGINYGYTF
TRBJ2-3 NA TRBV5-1 CASSPLEDTQYF
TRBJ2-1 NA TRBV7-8 CASSSGLAVNNEQFF
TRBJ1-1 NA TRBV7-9 CASSSLGTGNTEAFF